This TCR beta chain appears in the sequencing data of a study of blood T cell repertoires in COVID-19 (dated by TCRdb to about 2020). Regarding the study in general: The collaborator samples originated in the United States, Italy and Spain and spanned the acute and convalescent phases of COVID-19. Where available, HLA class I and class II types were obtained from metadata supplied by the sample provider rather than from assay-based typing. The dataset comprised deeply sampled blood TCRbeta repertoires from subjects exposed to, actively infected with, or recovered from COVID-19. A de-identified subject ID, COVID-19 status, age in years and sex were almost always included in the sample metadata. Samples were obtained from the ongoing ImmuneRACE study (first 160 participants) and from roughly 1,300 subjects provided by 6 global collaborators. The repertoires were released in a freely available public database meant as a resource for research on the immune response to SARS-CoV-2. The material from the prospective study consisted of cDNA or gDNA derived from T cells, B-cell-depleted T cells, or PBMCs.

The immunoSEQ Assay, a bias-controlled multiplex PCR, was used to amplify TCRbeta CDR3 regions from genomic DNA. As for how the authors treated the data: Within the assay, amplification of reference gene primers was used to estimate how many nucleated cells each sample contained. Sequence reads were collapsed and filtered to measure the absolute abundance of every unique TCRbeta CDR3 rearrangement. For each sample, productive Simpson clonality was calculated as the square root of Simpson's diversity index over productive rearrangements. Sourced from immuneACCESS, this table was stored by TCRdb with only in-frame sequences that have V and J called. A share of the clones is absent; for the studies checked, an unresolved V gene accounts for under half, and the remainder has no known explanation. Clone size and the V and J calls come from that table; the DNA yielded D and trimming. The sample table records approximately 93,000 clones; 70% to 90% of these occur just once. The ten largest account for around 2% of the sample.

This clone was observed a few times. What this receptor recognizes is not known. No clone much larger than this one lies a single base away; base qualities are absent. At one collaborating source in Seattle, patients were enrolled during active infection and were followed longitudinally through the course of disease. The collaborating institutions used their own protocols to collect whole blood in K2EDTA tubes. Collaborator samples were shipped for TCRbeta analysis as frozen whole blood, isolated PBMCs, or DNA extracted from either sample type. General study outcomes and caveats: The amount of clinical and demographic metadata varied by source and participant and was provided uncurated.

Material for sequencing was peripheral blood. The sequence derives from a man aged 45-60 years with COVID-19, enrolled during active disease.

DNA sequence: TGCAGTGCTATTCGAGACTACGAGCAGTACTTC. Translated, this is CSAIRDYEQYF. The receptor chain draws on TRBV20-1 and TRBJ2-7; the D gene assignment is ambiguous. The CDR1 and CDR2 encoded by the germline V gene (reference sequence) are DFQATT and SNEGSKA. From its cysteine to its phenylalanine, the CDR3 spans 11 amino acids. Of the read, only the CDR3 DNA is kept; its 33 bases are in frame from base 1. The junction carries 7 bases between V and J, which are trimmed by 4 bases and 3 bases respectively.